The 3 T cell receptor beta chains given below trace back to one sample, sequenced in a study of early T cells in non-severe SARS-CoV-2 infection. TCRdb called the 5' RACE reads again in MiXCR, with one record for every CDR3 protein. The table lists 52,000 or so distinct CDR3 sequences, around 6.6% of them singletons. The sample consisted of whole blood, taken at baseline. Receptors were obtained from an adult who was a healthcare worker with PCR-confirmed SARS-CoV-2 infection or an uninfected control (not recorded which).

This clonotype was observed many times. The chain is built from TRBV7-2 and TRBJ2-3; D not certain. The germline V gene has CDR1 SGHTA and CDR2 FQGNSA. The CDR3 runs 16 residues. V was trimmed by 3 bases and J by 3 bases, leaving 16 bases between them. DNA of the CDR3: TGTGCCAGCAGCTTTTGGACCCTCAGGAATACAGATACGCAGTATTTT. It yields the protein CASSFWTLRNTDTQYF. Drawing the rest from reference TRBV7-2 and TRBJ2-3, the complete variable domain is GAGVSQSPSNKVTEKGKDVELRCDPISGHTALYWYRQSLGQGLEFLIYFQGNSAPDKSGLPSDRFSAERTGGSVSTLTIQRTQQEDSAVYLCASSFWTLRNTDTQYFGPGTRLTVL.

CDR3 loop: CASSEDENRVHEQYF. For the CDR3, the DNA is TGTGCCAGCAGTGAAGATGAGAACAGGGTCCACGAGCAGTACTTC. This sequence joins TRBV2 and TRBJ2-7, with TRBD1 as a possible D gene (6 bases). Trimming pared 1 base from V and 5 bases from J, leaving 15 bases between. CDR3 length: 15 residues. CDR1 and CDR2 from the germline V gene are SNHLY and FYNNEI. The full variable domain, completed using reference TRBV2 and TRBJ2-7, is EPEVTQTPSHQVTQMGQEVILRCVPISNHLYFYWYRQILGQKVEFLVSFYNNEISEKSEIFDDQFSVERPDGSNFTLKIRSTKLEDSAMYFCASSEDENRVHEQYFGPGTRLTVT.

This clonotype was counted a few times. J is TRBJ2-4 and V is TRBV20-1; 15 bases match TRBD2. Germline V lookup: CDR1 DFQATT, CDR2 SNEGSKA (reference sequence). This CDR3 contains 15 residues. After removal of 2 bases from V and 9 bases from J, the junction contained 5 bases not matched to a gene. This chain's CDR3 is CSARLGTSGGPIQYF. CDR3 in DNA: TGCAGTGCTAGATTGGGGACTAGCGGGGGGCCCATTCAGTACTTC.